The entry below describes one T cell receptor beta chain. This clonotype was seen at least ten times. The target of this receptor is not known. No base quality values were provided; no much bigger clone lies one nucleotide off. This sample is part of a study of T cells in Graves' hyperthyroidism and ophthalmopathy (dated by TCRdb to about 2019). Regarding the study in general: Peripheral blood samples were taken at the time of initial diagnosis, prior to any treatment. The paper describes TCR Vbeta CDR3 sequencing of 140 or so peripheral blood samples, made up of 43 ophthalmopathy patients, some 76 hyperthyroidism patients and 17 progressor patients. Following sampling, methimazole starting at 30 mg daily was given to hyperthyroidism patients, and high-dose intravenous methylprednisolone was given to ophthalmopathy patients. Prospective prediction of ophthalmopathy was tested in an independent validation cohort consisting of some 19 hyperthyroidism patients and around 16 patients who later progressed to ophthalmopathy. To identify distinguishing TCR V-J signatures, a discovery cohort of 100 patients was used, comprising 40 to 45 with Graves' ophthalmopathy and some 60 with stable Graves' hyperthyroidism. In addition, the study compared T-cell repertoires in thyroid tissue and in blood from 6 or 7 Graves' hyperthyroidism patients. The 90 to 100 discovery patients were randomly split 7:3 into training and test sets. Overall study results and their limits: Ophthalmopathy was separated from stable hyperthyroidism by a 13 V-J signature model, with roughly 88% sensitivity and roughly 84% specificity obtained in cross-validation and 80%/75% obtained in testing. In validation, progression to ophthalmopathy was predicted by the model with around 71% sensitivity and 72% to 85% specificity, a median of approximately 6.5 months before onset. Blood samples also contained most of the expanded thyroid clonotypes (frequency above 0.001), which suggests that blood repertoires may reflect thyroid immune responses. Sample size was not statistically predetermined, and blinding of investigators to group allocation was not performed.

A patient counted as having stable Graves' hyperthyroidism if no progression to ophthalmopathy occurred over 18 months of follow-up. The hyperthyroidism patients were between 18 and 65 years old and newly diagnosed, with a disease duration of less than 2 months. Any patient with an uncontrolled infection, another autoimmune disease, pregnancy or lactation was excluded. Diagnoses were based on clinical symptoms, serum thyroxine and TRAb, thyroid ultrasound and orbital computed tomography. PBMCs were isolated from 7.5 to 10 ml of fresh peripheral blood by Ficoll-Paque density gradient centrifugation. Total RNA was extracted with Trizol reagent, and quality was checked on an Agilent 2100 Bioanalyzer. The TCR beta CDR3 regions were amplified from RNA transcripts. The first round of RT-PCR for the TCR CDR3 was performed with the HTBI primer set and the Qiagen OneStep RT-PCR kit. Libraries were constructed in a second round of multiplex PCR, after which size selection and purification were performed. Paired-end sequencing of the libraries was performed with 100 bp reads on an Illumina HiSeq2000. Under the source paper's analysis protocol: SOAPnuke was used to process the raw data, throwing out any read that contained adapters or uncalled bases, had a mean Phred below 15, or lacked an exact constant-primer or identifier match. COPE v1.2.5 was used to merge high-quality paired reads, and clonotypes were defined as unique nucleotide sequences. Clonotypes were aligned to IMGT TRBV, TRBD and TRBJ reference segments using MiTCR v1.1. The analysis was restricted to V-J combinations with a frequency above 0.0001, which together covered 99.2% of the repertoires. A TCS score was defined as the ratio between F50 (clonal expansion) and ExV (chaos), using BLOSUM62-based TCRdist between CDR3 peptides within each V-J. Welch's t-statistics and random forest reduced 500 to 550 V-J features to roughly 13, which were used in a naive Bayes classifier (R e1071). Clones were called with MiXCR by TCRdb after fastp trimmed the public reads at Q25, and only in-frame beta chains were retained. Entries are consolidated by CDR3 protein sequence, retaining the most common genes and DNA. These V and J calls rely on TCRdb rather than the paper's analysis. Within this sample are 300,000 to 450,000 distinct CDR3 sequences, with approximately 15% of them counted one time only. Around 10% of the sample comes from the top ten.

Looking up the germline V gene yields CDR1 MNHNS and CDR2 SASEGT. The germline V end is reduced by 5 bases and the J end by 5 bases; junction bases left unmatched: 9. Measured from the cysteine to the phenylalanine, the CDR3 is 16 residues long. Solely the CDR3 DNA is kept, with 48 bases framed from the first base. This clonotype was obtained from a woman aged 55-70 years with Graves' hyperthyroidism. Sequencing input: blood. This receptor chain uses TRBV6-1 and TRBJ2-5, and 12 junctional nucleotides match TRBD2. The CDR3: CASSSRLAGVAETQYF. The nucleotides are TGTGCCAGCAGTTCCCGACTAGCGGGAGTGGCTGAGACCCAGTACTTC.